The next 30 T cell receptor beta chains were all read from a single sample in a study of cytomegalovirus exposure and HLA in healthy donors. TCRdb's table, derived via immunoSEQ multiplex PCR, lists solely in-frame clones and lacks some. The table includes tens of thousands of clones, approximately 88% detected once. Sequencing was carried out using PBMCs. All receptors come from a woman under 30 in good health and CMV-seronegative.

This chain connects TRBV27 to TRBJ1-2; TRBD1 matches at 8 bases. The CDR3 contains 20 residues. The germline V gene encodes CDR1 MNHEY and CDR2 SMNVEV (reference sequence). With V trimmed by 2 bases and J by 0 bases, 17 bases remained unmatched. DNA of the CDR3: TGTGCCAGCAGTTTAAGCGCAGGGGGCGCGTTGAGATCGACTAACTATGGCTACACCTTC. Its translation: CASSLSAGGALRSTNYGYTF.

This chain joins TRBV4-1 and TRBJ2-7; 10 bases are shared with TRBD2. Trimming removed 4 bases from V and 3 bases from J; junction bases left unmatched: 27. Germline CDR1 MGHRA, CDR2 YSYEKL. The CDR3 loop spans 22 amino acids. CDR3 amino acids: CASSPGRPGILAGRSGYYEQYF. In DNA form, the CDR3 reads TGCGCCAGCAGCCCGGGACGTCCGGGAATACTAGCGGGGAGGTCGGGTTACTACGAGCAGTACTTC.

V and J are TRBV6-6 and TRBJ2-5; 10 bases align to TRBD1. The CDR3 sequence is 15 residues long. After removal of 2 bases from V and 3 bases from J, the junction contained 3 bases not matched to a gene. Germline V CDR1 and CDR2: MNHNY, SVGAGI (reference sequence). CDR3 sequence (DNA): TGTGCCAGCAGTTACGGGACAGGGGTCGAAGAGACCCAGTACTTC. It specifies CASSYGTGVEETQYF.

V and J are TRBV10-2 and TRBJ2-2, with D perhaps TRBD2 (5 bases). V was pared by 5 bases and J by 0 bases, with 10 bases between. This CDR3 is 15 amino acids long. Germline CDR1 and CDR2: WSHSY and SAAADI. CDR3 coding DNA: TGCGCCAGCAGTTACCGGGAAACGAACACCGGGGAGCTGTTTTTT. Protein sequence: CASSYRETNTGELFF.

The chain carries TRBV28 and TRBJ2-1; D is perhaps TRBD2 (5 bases). Germline lookup yields CDR1 MDHEN and CDR2 SYDVKM. The CDR3 is 14 amino acids. The V gene lost 1 base and the J gene lost 7 bases, with 11 bases spanning the gap. CDR3 DNA: TGTGCCAGCAGTTTATCCGGACTCACGAATGAGCAGTTCTTC. It encodes CASSLSGLTNEQFF.

CDR3 protein: CAWSRASHEQYF. The CDR3 bases are TGTGCCTGGAGTCGAGCGTCCCACGAGCAGTACTTC. This chain links TRBV30 with TRBJ2-7; D not certain. Germline CDR1 GTSNPN, CDR2 SVGIG (reference sequence). The CDR3 covers 12 residues. The germline V and J ends were trimmed by 2 bases and 5 bases, with 10 bases remaining between them.

This clone appeared a single time. The CDR3 DNA sequence: TGTGCCAGCAGTTACACGGGACAGGGTATCTATGGCTACACCTTC. Its translation is CASSYTGQGIYGYTF. This chain joins TRBV28 and TRBJ1-2; 9 nucleotides match TRBD1. The V segment lost 4 bases and the J segment 4 bases; nucleotides outside the gene matches: 7. Germline V CDR1 and CDR2: MDHEN, SYDVKM. The CDR3 contains 15 residues.

V usage is TRBV5-4 and J usage is TRBJ2-5, with a tentative D call TRBD1 (5 bases). This CDR3 has 13 amino acids. The germline V gene has CDR1 SGHNT and CDR2 YYREEE (reference sequence). V lost 4 bases and J lost 1, with 8 bases in between. The CDR3: CASSDRVQETQYF. The CDR3 DNA is TGTGCCAGCAGCGACAGAGTCCAAGAGACCCAGTACTTC.

The CDR3 sequence is CASSYAGTGNEQFF. Written as DNA, the CDR3 is TGTGCCAGCAGCTATGCCGGGACAGGTAATGAGCAGTTCTTC. V usage is TRBV11-2 and J usage is TRBJ2-1; TRBD1 agrees at 8 bases. Per the germline V gene, CDR1 is SGHAT and CDR2 is FQNNGV. With 4 bases clipped from V and 7 bases from J, the junction kept 6 bases outside the gene matches. The CDR3 covers 14 residues.

This chain links TRBV19 with TRBJ1-1, with D hard to call. The CDR3 loop spans 13 amino acids. With 9 bases removed from V and 1 base from J, the gap between germline ends came to 12 bases. Germline CDR1 and CDR2: LNHDA and SQIVND (reference sequence). As DNA, the CDR3 is TGTGCCAGCACGCCTCGGGGGAACACTGAAGCTTTCTTT. Its protein product is CASTPRGNTEAFF.

The chain combines TRBV6-1 with TRBJ1-5; 9 nucleotides match TRBD1. In germline, CDR1 is MNHNS, CDR2 SASEGT. With 1 base clipped from V and 0 bases from J, the junction kept 10 bases outside the gene matches. This CDR3 is built from 19 residues. CDR3 sequence: CASSEDRGRVYYSNQPQHF. The CDR3 DNA reads as TGTGCCAGCAGTGAAGACAGGGGGCGAGTTTATTATAGCAATCAGCCCCAGCATTTT.

The chain uses TRBV30 and TRBJ2-3; 11 bases map to TRBD2. Looked up from germline, CDR1 is GTSNPN and CDR2 is SVGIG (reference sequence). V trimming: 4 bases; J trimming: 6 bases; junction bases outside the gene matches: 12. The CDR3 runs 16 residues. For the CDR3, the DNA is TGTGCCTGGACCGAAGGGACTAGCGGCCTTCGGGATACGCAGTATTTT. Translation gives CAWTEGTSGLRDTQYF.

This clone was picked up one time. The rearrangement uses TRBV6-6 and TRBJ2-7; 8 positions agree with TRBD2. The germline CDR1 and CDR2 sequences are MNHNY and SVGAGI (reference sequence). This CDR3 has 14 residues. V dropped 5 bases and J dropped 1; count of bases not matched to a gene: 4. The CDR3 is CASSLSGGSYEQYF. The CDR3 region has the DNA TGTGCCAGCAGTCTCTCGGGAGGGTCCTACGAGCAGTACTTC.

The rearrangement joins TRBV4-1 to TRBJ2-5; no firm D call. Germline CDR1 MGHRA, CDR2 YSYEKL. V shed 5 bases and J shed 2 bases, with 18 bases lying between them. This CDR3 spans 16 amino acids. CDR3 region: CASSVLPGAVQETQYF. The CDR3 DNA follows: TGCGCCAGCAGCGTCCTTCCCGGAGCAGTACAAGAGACCCAGTACTTC.

For the CDR3, the DNA is TGTGCCAGCAGTTTATCGGACAGGACGGACTATGGCTACACCTTC. It yields the protein CASSLSDRTDYGYTF. The V call is TRBV28, the J call TRBJ1-2, with TRBD1 matching over 7 bases. This CDR3 contains 15 residues. V gave up 1 base and J gave up 3 bases; unmatched junction bases: 5. Germline V gene data show CDR1 as MDHEN and CDR2 as SYDVKM.

The V call is TRBV2, the J call TRBJ2-6, with D possibly matching TRBD2 (5 bases). This CDR3 has 17 residues. The V gene lost 5 bases and the J gene lost 0 bases, with 14 bases spanning the gap. Germline CDR1 and CDR2: SNHLY and FYNNEI. CDR3 DNA: TGTGCCAGCAGTCATGAGGGCCGATACTCTGGGGCCAACGTCCTGACTTTC. It is translated as CASSHEGRYSGANVLTF.

This clone turned up a few times. The chain links TRBV18 to TRBJ1-6, with a tentative D call TRBD1 (5 bases). Germline CDR1 reads KGHSH; CDR2 reads LQKENI. The CDR3 extends over 17 amino acids. The V and J ends lost 6 bases and 5 bases respectively, with 20 bases between them. DNA of the CDR3: TGTGCCAGCTCTTACGGGTGGGGCGGGGGAGATAATTCACCCCTCCACTTT. It translates to CASSYGWGGGDNSPLHF.

The genes are TRBV10-3 and TRBJ2-7; 9 bases line up with TRBD2. CDR1 and CDR2 from the germline V gene are ENHRY and SYGVKD. The CDR3 sequence is 14 residues long. Trimming cost V 4 bases and J 4 bases; bases outside gene matches: 5. CDR3 protein: CAISASSGKYEQYF. The DNA for the CDR3 is TGTGCCATCAGTGCGTCTAGCGGGAAGTACGAGCAGTACTTC.

The rearrangement joins TRBV19 to TRBJ1-2; tentatively, D is TRBD1 (5 bases). This CDR3 region has 13 residues. V lost 3 bases and J 4 bases, leaving 9 bases between the germline ends. CDR1 and CDR2 (germline): LNHDA, SQIVND (reference sequence). In DNA form, the CDR3 reads TGTGCCAGTAGTATGAGACAGCTCTATGGCTACACCTTC. Translation gives CASSMRQLYGYTF.

The chain employs TRBV4-1 and TRBJ2-7; 7 positions agree with TRBD1. The CDR3 contains 16 residues. CDR1 is MGHRA and CDR2 is YSYEKL in the germline V gene. V was pared by 0 bases and J by 2 bases, with 7 bases of the junction left unmatched. CDR3 sequence: CASSQDPRQGAYEQYF. The CDR3 bases are TGCGCCAGCAGCCAAGATCCGCGACAGGGAGCCTACGAGCAGTACTTC.

The chain recombines TRBV7-2 with TRBJ1-5; TRBD1 is a possible D gene (5 bases). V was shortened by 5 bases and J by 6 bases, with 11 bases between the two germline ends. The CDR3 contains 13 residues. The germline CDR1 and CDR2 sequences are SGHTA and FQGNSA. The CDR3 DNA follows: TGTGCCAGCAGCCTAATAGGGGTTCAGCCCCAGCATTTT. It translates to CASSLIGVQPQHF.

The rearrangement uses TRBV5-1 and TRBJ2-1; 12 nucleotides line up with TRBD2. The germline gives CDR1 SGHRS, CDR2 YFSETQ. There are 15 residues in the CDR3. The V gene end was trimmed by 3 bases and the J gene end by 5 bases; junction bases not matched to a gene: 3. Here the CDR3 DNA reads TGCGCCAGCAGCTGGACTAGCGGGGTGAACAATGAGCAGTTCTTC. Its translation: CASSWTSGVNNEQFF. The variable domain in full, completed from reference TRBV5-1 and TRBJ2-1, reads KAGVTQTPRYLIKTRGQQVTLSCSPISGHRSVSWYQQTPGQGLQFLFEYFSETQRNKGNFPGRFSGRQFSNSRSEMNVSTLELGDSALYLCASSWTSGVNNEQFFGPGTRLTVL.

The J gene is TRBJ2-7, the V gene TRBV6-5, with D possibly matching TRBD1 (6 bases). This CDR3 is 14 amino acids long. Trimming left V 6 bases short and J 5 bases short, with 17 bases between. Germline values: CDR1 MNHEY, CDR2 SVGAGI. The CDR3 protein is CASSLMGAADEQYF. The CDR3 region has the DNA TGTGCCAGCAGCCTCATGGGGGCGGCTGACGAGCAGTACTTC.

Regarding this clone: Other nucleotide sequences in the sample specify the same CDR3. V is TRBV5-1 and J is TRBJ1-1, with D possibly being TRBD1 (5 bases). Germline V gives CDR1 SGHRS, CDR2 YFSETQ. Trimming cost V 1 base and J 1 base, with 8 bases left between them. The CDR3 spans 14 residues. CDR3 residues: CASSLRQGNTEAFF. CDR3 coding DNA: TGCGCCAGCAGCTTGCGCCAGGGGAACACTGAAGCTTTCTTT.

The chain joins TRBV28 to TRBJ2-1; possibly TRBD1 for D (5 bases). V lost 1 base to trimming and J lost 4 bases, with 11 bases between them. The V gene's germline CDR1 is MDHEN and CDR2 SYDVKM. This CDR3 has 15 amino acids. This CDR3 reads CASSLFQGYYNEQFF. Here the CDR3 DNA reads TGTGCCAGCAGTTTATTTCAGGGATATTACAATGAGCAGTTCTTC. The full variable domain, rest sourced from reference TRBV28 and TRBJ2-1, is DVKVTQSSRYLVKRTGEKVFLECVQDMDHENMFWYRQDPGLGLRLIYFSYDVKMKEKGDIPEGYSVSREKKERFSLILESASTNQTSMYLCASSLFQGYYNEQFFGPGTRLTVL.

The genes are TRBV7-2 and TRBJ2-7, with D possibly matching TRBD1 (5 bases). CDR1 SGHTA and CDR2 FQGNSA come from the germline V gene. V was shortened by 1 base and J by 2 bases, with 12 bases between the two germline ends. The CDR3 is 15 amino acids. The CDR3 sequence: CASSLGQGHPYEQYF. CDR3 DNA: TGTGCCAGCAGCTTAGGCCAGGGCCATCCCTACGAGCAGTACTTC.

The chain couples TRBV30 to TRBJ1-1; D ambiguous. Trimming removed 3 bases at V and 1 base at J, with 12 bases between. The length of the CDR3 is 14 residues. CDR1 and CDR2 from the germline V gene are GTSNPN and SVGIG (reference sequence). The CDR3 reads CAWSRRRGNTEAFF. In DNA form, the CDR3 reads TGTGCCTGGAGCCGTCGCCGGGGGAACACTGAAGCTTTCTTT.

The rearrangement uses TRBV4-2 and TRBJ2-2; 11 bases match TRBD1. Germline V gene data show CDR1 as LGHNA and CDR2 as YNFKEQ. The J segment lost 0 bases and the V segment lost 4 bases, leaving 4 bases of the junction unmatched. This CDR3 region has 17 residues. DNA of the CDR3: TGTGCCAGCAGCCCCCGGACAGGGGGCGCGAACACCGGGGAGCTGTTTTTT. This sequence encodes CASSPRTGGANTGELFF.

The rearrangement links TRBV2 to TRBJ1-2; D possibly corresponds to TRBD1 (6 bases). The CDR3 totals 13 residues. Trimming removed 6 bases at V and 6 bases at J, with 14 bases between. The germline CDR1 and CDR2 sequences are SNHLY and FYNNEI. This chain's CDR3 is CASRREGVDGYTF. In DNA form, the CDR3 reads TGTGCCAGCAGACGGGAGGGGGTAGATGGCTACACCTTC.

In its sample, this clone was seen once. This rearrangement joins TRBV7-8 to TRBJ2-1; 9 nucleotides line up with TRBD2. V lost 4 bases to trimming and J lost 10 bases; unmatched junction nucleotides: 11. The CDR3 sequence is 15 residues long. CDR1 is SGHVS and CDR2 is FQNEAQ in the germline V gene. The CDR3 nucleotides are TGTGCCAGCAGCTCCTTGCGGGGGGGACGCCTAGAGCAGTTCTTC. Translation gives CASSSLRGGRLEQFF.